A single sample gave rise to the 9 T cell receptor beta chains below, sequenced in a study of shared clonotypes between healthy human individuals. The data were produced by immunoSEQ multiplex PCR, yet TCRdb's version contains in-frame clones alone and is incomplete. Counted here are more than 2,000,000 clones, 90% to 95% occurring once; the ten biggest clones make up over 0.12%. Sample: naive CD4+ T cells sorted from blood. The subset here: CD45RA+ positively selected. The receptors come from a man between 18 and 29 years old in good health.

J is TRBJ2-5 and V is TRBV7-2, with TRBD2 as a possible D gene (6 bases). This CDR3 has 14 residues. Germline assignment: CDR1 SGHTA and CDR2 FQGNSA. V was pared by 1 base and J by 5 bases, with 11 bases between. CDR3 protein: CASSLVVEGETQYF. Here the CDR3 DNA reads TGTGCCAGCAGCTTAGTGGTGGAGGGGGAGACCCAGTACTTC.

The CDR3 nucleotides are TGTGCCAGCAGCTTAACACTTCCCTACAATGAGCAGTTCTTC. Translated: CASSLTLPYNEQFF. The rearrangement joins TRBV7-9 to TRBJ2-1; D is uncertain. V was clipped by 2 bases and J by 2 bases, with 7 bases between them. Germline V gene data show CDR1 as SEHNR and CDR2 as FQNEAQ (reference sequence). The CDR3 is 14 amino acids.

Worth noting for this clone: Other DNA sequences within the sample encode an identical CDR3. This chain joins TRBV18 and TRBJ2-2; D gene uncertain. The CDR3 runs to 12 residues. Between the trimmed V and J ends, which lost 3 bases and 7 bases, there was a span of 6 bases. The germline gives CDR1 KGHSH, CDR2 LQKENI. The CDR3 DNA follows: TGTGCCAGCTCACCCGAGAGCGGGGAGCTGTTTTTT. Translating it yields CASSPESGELFF.

The V and J genes are TRBV7-2 and TRBJ2-7; D ambiguous. From germline, CDR1 is SGHTA and CDR2 FQGNSA. The CDR3 spans 13 residues. Trimming shortened V by 5 bases and J by 4 bases, and 12 bases separated the two germline ends. CDR3 sequence reads: CASSPAVSYEQYF. The CDR3 nucleotides read TGTGCCAGCAGCCCCGCCGTCTCATACGAGCAGTACTTC.

This clone was found once. The V and J genes are TRBV5-4 and TRBJ2-5, with TRBD1 matching 10 bases. The ends lost 3 bases at V and 9 bases at J; junction bases unmatched: 11. Germline V lookup: CDR1 SGHNT, CDR2 YYREEE (reference sequence). This CDR3 has 15 residues. CDR3 protein: CASSYRDRGLEAQYF. DNA of the CDR3: TGTGCCAGCAGCTACCGGGACAGGGGCCTTGAGGCCCAGTACTTC.

The chain has TRBV6-5 and TRBJ2-2; D ambiguous. This CDR3 region has 12 residues. Between the trimmed V and J ends, which lost 5 bases and 6 bases, there was a span of 7 bases. CDR1 is MNHEY and CDR2 is SVGAGI in the germline V gene. CDR3 region: CASSLGSGELFF. Written as DNA, the CDR3 is TGTGCCAGCAGTCTGGGATCCGGGGAGCTGTTTTTT.

The chain couples TRBV5-6 to TRBJ2-7; tentatively, D is TRBD2 (6 bases). V lost 0 bases and J 4 bases, leaving 17 bases between the germline ends. Looked up from germline, CDR1 is SGHDT and CDR2 is YYEEEE. The CDR3 covers 16 residues. In DNA form, the CDR3 reads TGTGCCAGCAGCTTGGGAGGAGGGTCTCGGGGATACGAGCAGTACTTC. This translates into CASSLGGGSRGYEQYF.

The chain recombines TRBV7-9 with TRBJ1-1; tentatively, D is TRBD1 (6 bases). CDR1 and CDR2 from the germline V gene are SEHNR and FQNEAQ (reference sequence). V shed 5 bases and J shed 4 bases, with 11 bases lying between them. The CDR3 is 13 amino acids. The CDR3 sequence: CASSGYRVTEAFF. Written as DNA, the CDR3 is TGTGCCAGCAGCGGGTACAGGGTCACTGAAGCTTTCTTT.

The V gene is TRBV27, the J gene TRBJ2-7; 7 bases map to TRBD2. Trimming at V came to 5 bases and at J to 2 bases, leaving 6 bases not matched to a gene. The CDR3 runs to 14 residues. Looked up from germline, CDR1 is MNHEY and CDR2 is SMNVEV (reference sequence). The CDR3 coding sequence is TGTGCCAGCAGTCCAGCCGGGGGGACCTACGAGCAGTACTTC. Its translation is CASSPAGGTYEQYF.